What follows are 9 T cell receptor beta chains derived from one specimen sequenced in a study of shared clonotypes between healthy human individuals. Repertoires were generated with immunoSEQ multiplex PCR, while TCRdb's copy carries only in-frame clones and drops some. Of about 2.4 million clones detected, roughly 92% appear once; the ten largest clones hold about 0.13%. Sequenced material: naive CD4+ T cells sorted from blood. Sample subset: CD45RA+ positively selected. The receptors here all came from a man younger than 35 in good health.

The rearrangement joins TRBV30 to TRBJ1-6; unclear D gene. The CDR3 runs 14 residues. V lost 4 bases to trimming and J lost 5 bases, with 12 bases between them. Germline CDR1 GTSNPN, CDR2 SVGIG (reference sequence). This chain's CDR3 is CAWTRQINNSPLHF. As DNA, the CDR3 is TGTGCCTGGACGCGACAAATAAATAATTCACCCCTCCACTTT.

CDR3 residues: CATKSGNRGDSPLHF. In nucleotides, the CDR3 is TGTGCCACCAAGAGCGGGAACAGGGGTGATTCACCCCTCCACTTT. This rearrangement joins TRBV10-3 to TRBJ1-6; 7 positions agree with TRBD1. Germline CDR1 ENHRY, CDR2 SYGVKD. The CDR3 is 15 residues long. The junction had 14 bases not matched to a gene; V was cut back by 10 bases and J by 8 bases.

The chain links TRBV5-4 to TRBJ2-5; D possibly uses TRBD1 or TRBD2 (6 bases each). The ends were cut back, 4 bases at V and 0 bases at J, with 13 bases in the middle. The length of the CDR3 is 15 residues. CDR1 SGHNT and CDR2 YYREEE come from the germline V gene (reference sequence). The CDR3: CASSGGPGYQETQYF. For the CDR3, the DNA is TGTGCCAGCAGCGGGGGGCCAGGTTACCAAGAGACCCAGTACTTC.

The chain employs TRBV19 and TRBJ1-6; D is ambiguous. V was cut by 7 bases and J by 4 bases, with 8 bases left in between. The CDR3 is 13 amino acids. Germline lookup yields CDR1 LNHDA and CDR2 SQIVND (reference sequence). The CDR3 sequence is CASKTTYNSPLHF. As DNA, the CDR3 is TGTGCCAGTAAGACGACTTATAATTCACCCCTCCACTTT.

This chain uses TRBV14 with TRBJ1-2, with D unclear. This CDR3 has 13 amino acids. V was clipped by 2 bases and J by 0 bases, with 4 bases between them. CDR1 and CDR2 (germline): SGHDN, FVKESK. CDR3 in DNA: TGTGCCAGCAGCCAATCCCCTAACTATGGCTACACCTTC. Residues: CASSQSPNYGYTF.

The chain employs TRBV7-2 and TRBJ2-3; no clear D gene. V was shortened by 1 base and J by 5 bases, with 7 bases between the two germline ends. CDR1 is SGHTA, CDR2 FQGNSA, per germline. This CDR3 comprises 13 residues. As DNA, the CDR3 is TGTGCCAGCAGCTTAGGAAGAAAAGATACGCAGTATTTT. Amino acid sequence: CASSLGRKDTQYF. Complete variable domain (other parts from reference TRBV7-2 and TRBJ2-3): GAGVSQSPSNKVTEKGKDVELRCDPISGHTALYWYRQSLGQGLEFLIYFQGNSAPDKSGLPSDRFSAERTGGSVSTLTIQRTQQEDSAVYLCASSLGRKDTQYFGPGTRLTVL.

This rearrangement joins TRBV5-1 to TRBJ2-6; 7 nucleotides match TRBD1. This CDR3 is built from 17 residues. Trimming removed 6 bases from V and 0 bases from J; junction bases left unmatched: 9. From germline, CDR1 is SGHRS and CDR2 YFSETQ. The CDR3 reads CASKPDRPPSGANVLTF. The CDR3 DNA follows: TGCGCCAGCAAGCCGGACAGGCCTCCCTCTGGGGCCAACGTCCTGACTTTC. Looking up the rest from reference TRBV5-1 and TRBJ2-6 gives the full variable domain: KAGVTQTPRYLIKTRGQQVTLSCSPISGHRSVSWYQQTPGQGLQFLFEYFSETQRNKGNFPGRFSGRQFSNSRSEMNVSTLELGDSALYLCASKPDRPPSGANVLTFGAGSRLTVL.

This clone was counted a single time. The rearrangement joins TRBV18 to TRBJ2-7; 8 bases are a match to TRBD1. The CDR3 loop spans 14 amino acids. With 6 bases clipped from V and 7 bases from J, the junction kept 11 bases outside the gene matches. The germline CDR1 and CDR2 sequences are KGHSH and LQKENI. The CDR3 protein is CASSKSGQGSEQYF. For the CDR3, the DNA is TGTGCCAGCTCGAAGTCCGGACAGGGTAGTGAGCAGTACTTC.

In this sample, this clone turned up a few times. The chain has TRBV19 and TRBJ2-7; 9 positions match TRBD2. The CDR3 spans 13 residues. CDR1 and CDR2 from the germline V gene are LNHDA and SQIVND (reference sequence). Losses at the gene ends were 1 base for V and 12 bases for J; bases not matched to a gene: 7. The CDR3, as DNA: TGTGCCAGTAGTATAGGATTAGCGGGAGATCTGTACTTC. This sequence encodes CASSIGLAGDLYF.